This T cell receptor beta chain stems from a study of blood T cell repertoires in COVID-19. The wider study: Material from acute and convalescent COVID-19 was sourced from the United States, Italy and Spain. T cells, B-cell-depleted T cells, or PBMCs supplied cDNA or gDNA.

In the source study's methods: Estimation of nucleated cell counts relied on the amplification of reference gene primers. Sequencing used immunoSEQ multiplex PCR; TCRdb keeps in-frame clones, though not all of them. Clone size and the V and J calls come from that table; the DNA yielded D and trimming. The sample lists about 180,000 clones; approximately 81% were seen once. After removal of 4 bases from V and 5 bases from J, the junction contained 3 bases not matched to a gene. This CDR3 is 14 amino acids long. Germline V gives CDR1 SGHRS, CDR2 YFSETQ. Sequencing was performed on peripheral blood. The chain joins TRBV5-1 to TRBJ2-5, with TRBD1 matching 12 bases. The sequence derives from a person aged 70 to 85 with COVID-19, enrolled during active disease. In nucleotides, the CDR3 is TGCGCCAGCAGCCGGGGGACAGGGGGCGAGACCCAGTACTTC. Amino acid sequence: CASSRGTGGETQYF.